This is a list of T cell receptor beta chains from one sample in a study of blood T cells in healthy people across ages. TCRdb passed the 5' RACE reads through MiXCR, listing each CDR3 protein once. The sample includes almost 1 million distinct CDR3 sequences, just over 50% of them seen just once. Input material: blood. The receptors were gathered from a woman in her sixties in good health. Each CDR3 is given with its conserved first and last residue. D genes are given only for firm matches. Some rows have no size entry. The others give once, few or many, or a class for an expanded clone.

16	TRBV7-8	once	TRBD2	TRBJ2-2	CASSLAYAGVAGELFF	TGTGCCAGCAGCTTAGCTTACGCGGGAGTGGCCGGGGAGCTGTTTTTT
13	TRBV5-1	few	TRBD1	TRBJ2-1	CASSQQGQGIQFF	TGCGCCAGCAGCCAGCAGGGACAGGGGATCCAGTTCTTC
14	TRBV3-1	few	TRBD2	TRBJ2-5	CASSPSGREETQYF	TGTGCCAGCAGCCCTAGCGGGAGGGAAGAGACCCAGTACTTC
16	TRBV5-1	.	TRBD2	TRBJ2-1	CASSFIAGLSYNEQFF	TGCGCCAGCAGCTTTATAGCGGGGCTCTCCTACAATGAGCAGTTCTTC
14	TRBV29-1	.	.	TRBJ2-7	CSAYSRRGGGEQYF	TGCAGCGCCTACTCTCGTCGAGGGGGTGGGGAGCAGTACTTC
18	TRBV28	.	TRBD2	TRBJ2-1	CASSLERPGLAGYNEQFF	TGTGCCAGCAGTTTAGAGCGGCCCGGACTAGCTGGATACAATGAGCAGTTCTTC
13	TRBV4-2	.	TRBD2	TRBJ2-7	CASARDYSYEQYF	TGTGCCAGCGCCCGGGACTACTCCTACGAGCAGTACTTC
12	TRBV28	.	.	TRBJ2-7	CASNGGRHEQYF	TGTGCCAGCAATGGGGGGCGGCACGAGCAGTACTTC
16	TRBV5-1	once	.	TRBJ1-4	CASSLETPKRGEKLFF	TGCGCCAGCAGCCTGGAAACACCCAAGAGGGGTGAAAAACTGTTTTTT
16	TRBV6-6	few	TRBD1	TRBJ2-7	CASSRGGQGKSYEQYF	TGTGCCAGCAGTCGGGGTGGACAGGGCAAGTCCTACGAGCAGTACTTC
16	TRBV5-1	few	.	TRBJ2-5	CASSFARDHPGETQYF	TGCGCCAGCAGCTTTGCAAGGGACCACCCTGGAGAGACCCAGTACTTC
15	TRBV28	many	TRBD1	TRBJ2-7	CASSKTGTGSYEQYF	TGTGCCAGCAGCAAAACCGGGACAGGGTCCTACGAGCAGTACTTC
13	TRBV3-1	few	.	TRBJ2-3	CASSQDLARMVYF	TGTGCCAGCAGCCAAGATCTTGCCCGAATGGTGTATTTT
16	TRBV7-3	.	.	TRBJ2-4	CASSLGSTEAKNIQYF	TGTGCCAGCAGCTTGGGGTCGACAGAAGCCAAAAACATTCAGTACTTC
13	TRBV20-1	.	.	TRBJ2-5	CSASQHGRETQYF	TGCAGTGCTAGTCAGCATGGAAGAGAGACCCAGTACTTC
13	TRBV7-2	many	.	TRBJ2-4	CASSLQGGDIQYF	TGTGCCAGCAGCTTACAGGGTGGGGACATTCAGTACTTC
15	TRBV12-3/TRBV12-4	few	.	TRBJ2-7	CASSPHKATNYEQYF	TGTGCCAGCAGTCCCCACAAGGCGACAAACTACGAGCAGTACTTC
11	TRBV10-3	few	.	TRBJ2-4	CAISESIEQYF	TGTGCCATCAGTGAGTCAATAGAGCAGTACTTC
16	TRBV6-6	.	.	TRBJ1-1	CASSYMTGRMNTEAFF	TGTGCCAGCAGTTACATGACAGGACGAATGAACACTGAAGCTTTCTTT
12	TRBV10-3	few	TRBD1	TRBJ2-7	CAISERGLEQYF	TGTGCCATCAGTGAAAGGGGGCTTGAGCAGTACTTC
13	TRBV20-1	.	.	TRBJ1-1	CSARLQLNTEAFF	TGCAGTGCTAGGTTACAGCTGAACACTGAAGCTTTCTTT
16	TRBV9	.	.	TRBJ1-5	CASSPGMLTGNQPQHF	TGTGCCAGCAGCCCCGGTATGTTGACAGGCAATCAGCCCCAGCATTTT
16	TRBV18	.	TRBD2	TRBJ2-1	CASSPPGAGEGIEQFF	TGTGCCAGCTCACCACCAGGAGCGGGAGAGGGTATTGAGCAGTTCTTC
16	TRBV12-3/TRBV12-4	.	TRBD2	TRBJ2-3	CASSFNGLAPGDTQYF	TGTGCCAGCAGTTTTAACGGACTAGCCCCCGGGGATACGCAGTATTTT
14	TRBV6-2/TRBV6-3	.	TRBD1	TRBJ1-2	CASSAGTAVYGYTF	TGTGCCAGCAGCGCCGGGACAGCTGTTTATGGCTACACCTTC
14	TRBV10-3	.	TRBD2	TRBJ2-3	CAIRGLARTDTQYF	TGTGCCATCAGGGGACTAGCGCGCACAGATACGCAGTATTTT
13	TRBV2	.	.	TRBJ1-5	CASKVQINQPQHF	TGTGCCAGCAAAGTGCAGATCAATCAGCCCCAGCATTTT
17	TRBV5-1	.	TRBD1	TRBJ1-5	CASSLDGQGMNNQPQHF	TGCGCCAGCAGCTTGGATGGACAGGGGATGAACAATCAGCCCCAGCATTTT